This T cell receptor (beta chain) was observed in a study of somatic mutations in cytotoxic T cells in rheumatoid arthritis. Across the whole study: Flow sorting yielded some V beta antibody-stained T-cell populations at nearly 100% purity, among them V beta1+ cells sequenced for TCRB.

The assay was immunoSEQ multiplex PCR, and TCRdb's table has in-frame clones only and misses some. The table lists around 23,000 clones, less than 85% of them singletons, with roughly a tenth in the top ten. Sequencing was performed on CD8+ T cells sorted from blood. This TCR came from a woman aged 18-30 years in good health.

The CDR3 coding sequence is TGTGCCAGCAGTCGACAGGATTTAGGAGAGACCCAGTACTTC. It codes for CASSRQDLGETQYF. The chain recombines TRBV7-9 with TRBJ2-5; D might be TRBD1 (6 bases). The V end lost 6 bases, the J end lost 4 bases, and 15 bases lay between the germline ends. The CDR3 has 14 residues. Germline CDR1 reads SEHNR; CDR2 reads FQNEAQ (reference sequence).